What follows are 7 T cell receptor beta chains derived from one specimen sequenced in a study of spatial heterogeneity in lung cancer. TCRdb itself ran the 5' RACE reads through MiXCR, one entry per CDR3 protein. This sample has almost 75,000 distinct CDR3 sequences, with 13% found just once. Time point indicated: sample taken at primary tumor resection. Unsorted samples of tumor, nontumor lung or frozen PBMC had their whole RNA sequenced. Sequenced here: PBMCs, sampled at surgery. The receptor source for this set is a male donor with early-stage non-small cell lung cancer.

This clonotype was counted at least ten times. The chain has TRBV6-2 or TRBV6-3 and TRBJ2-1; perhaps TRBD1 as D (6 bases). Trimming shortened V by 6 bases and J by 8 bases, and 17 bases separated the two germline ends. The CDR3 runs to 14 residues. Germline-derived CDR1 and CDR2 are MNHEY and SVGEGT. The CDR3 coding sequence is TGTGCCAGCAGCCGGGACACCGAGCAGGATGAGCAGTTCTTC. Translation: CASSRDTEQDEQFF.

This clonotype was observed at least ten times. The chain employs TRBV20-1 and TRBJ2-7, with 10 nucleotides matching TRBD2. CDR3 size: 16 residues. The junction had 14 bases not matched to a gene; V was cut back by 6 bases and J by 3 bases. CDR1 is DFQATT, CDR2 SNEGSKA, per germline (reference sequence). The CDR3 coding sequence is TGCAGTGCCTTGCCGGGGACTAGCGCCGTAGTCTACGAGCAGTACTTC. Protein product: CSALPGTSAVVYEQYF.

The chain couples TRBV18 to TRBJ2-7, with D perhaps being TRBD1 or TRBD2 (5 bases each). Trimming left V 5 bases short and J 6 bases short, with 14 bases between. Germline lookup yields CDR1 KGHSH and CDR2 LQKENI. This CDR3 is 13 amino acids long. CDR3 coding DNA: TGTGCCAGCTCATCGGGACCTGCCGGCGAGCAGTACTTC. This gives the protein CASSSGPAGEQYF.

This clonotype was picked up a small number of times. The chain carries TRBV15 and TRBJ1-2; D unresolved. The ends were cut back, 3 bases at V and 7 bases at J, with 12 bases in the middle. The CDR3 loop spans 13 amino acids. The germline V gene has CDR1 LNHNV and CDR2 YYDKDF (reference sequence). The CDR3 here is CATSRAGGAGYTF. In DNA, the CDR3 is TGTGCCACCAGCAGGGCGGGCGGCGCTGGCTACACCTTC. The variable domain in full, with the rest retrieved from reference TRBV15 and TRBJ1-2, is DAMVIQNPRYQVTQFGKPVTLSCSQTLNHNVMYWYQQKSSQAPKLLFHYYDKDFNNEADTPDNFQSRRPNTSFCFLDIRSPGLGDTAMYLCATSRAGGAGYTFGSGTRLTVV.

The gene calls are TRBV3-1 and TRBJ1-1; D call uncertain. This CDR3 spans 12 amino acids. V was clipped by 3 bases and J by 3 bases, with 5 bases between them. CDR1 is LGHDT, CDR2 YNNKEL, per germline (reference sequence). The CDR3 protein is CASSQGYTEAFF. Here the CDR3 DNA reads TGTGCCAGCAGCCAGGGTTACACTGAAGCTTTCTTT.

The chain joins TRBV30 to TRBJ2-7, with D perhaps matching TRBD1 (6 bases). The CDR3 extends over 15 amino acids. Germline V gene lookup returns CDR1 GTSNPN and CDR2 SVGIG (reference sequence). V gave up 3 bases and J gave up 2 bases, with 17 bases separating them. The CDR3 DNA sequence: TGTGCCTGGAGCGGATCAACAGGGTCGGCCTACGAGCAGTACTTC. This codes for CAWSGSTGSAYEQYF.

The chain uses TRBV20-1 and TRBJ1-1; D gene uncertain. Trimming shortened V by 3 bases and J by 2 bases, and 10 bases separated the two germline ends. This CDR3 region has 13 residues. Germline-derived CDR1 and CDR2 are DFQATT and SNEGSKA (reference sequence). CDR3 DNA: TGCAGTGCTAGCCTCGGAGGTAACACTGAAGCTTTCTTT. It specifies CSASLGGNTEAFF.